This entry is about one T cell receptor beta chain. These data come from a study of Ad26.COV2.S vaccination and SARS-CoV-2 variants. CDR3 length: 16 residues. Germline V gene lookup returns CDR1 MNHEY and CDR2 SVGEGT. V was clipped by 6 bases and J by 0 bases; unmatched bases: 5. The treatment denotes: about 20 received Ad26.COV2.S at low or high dose, single or two shots; five or six received placebo; per-sample allocation not given. Sampling happened 63 days after the first vaccine or placebo injection. The table came from immunoSEQ multiplex PCR; TCRdb's copy has only in-frame clones and leaves some out. This table holds around 340,000 clones, about 87% found once.

This rearrangement joins TRBV6-2 or TRBV6-3 to TRBJ2-3; 11 bases line up with TRBD2. This clonotype was sampled from a person aged 18-60 years who received the Ad26.COV2.S COVID-19 vaccine or a placebo. Sample: peripheral blood, taken in a trial of Ad26.COV2.S vaccine versus placebo. CDR3: CASSRTSGFSTDTQYF. The CDR3 nucleotides read TGTGCCAGCAGCCGGACTAGCGGGTTTAGCACAGATACGCAGTATTTT.